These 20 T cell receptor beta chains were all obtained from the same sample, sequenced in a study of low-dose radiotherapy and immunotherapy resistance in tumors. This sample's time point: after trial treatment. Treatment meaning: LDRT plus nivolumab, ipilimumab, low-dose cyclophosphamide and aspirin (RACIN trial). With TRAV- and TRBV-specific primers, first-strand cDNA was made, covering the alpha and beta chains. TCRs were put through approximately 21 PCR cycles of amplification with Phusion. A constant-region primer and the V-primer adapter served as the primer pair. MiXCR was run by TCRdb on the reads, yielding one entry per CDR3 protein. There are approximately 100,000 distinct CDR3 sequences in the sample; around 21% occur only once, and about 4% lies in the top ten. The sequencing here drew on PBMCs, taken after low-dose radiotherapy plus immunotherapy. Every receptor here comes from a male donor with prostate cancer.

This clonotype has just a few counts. Written as DNA, the CDR3 is TGTGCCAGCAGTTCGGAAGGGGTTCAACAGCCCCAGCATTTT. Its translation: CASSSEGVQQPQHF. This rearrangement joins TRBV6-2 or TRBV6-3 to TRBJ1-5; TRBD1 might be the D (5 bases). Germline V gives CDR1 MNHEY, CDR2 SVGEGT. There are 14 residues in the CDR3. The ends were cut back, 4 bases at V and 7 bases at J, with 14 bases in the middle.

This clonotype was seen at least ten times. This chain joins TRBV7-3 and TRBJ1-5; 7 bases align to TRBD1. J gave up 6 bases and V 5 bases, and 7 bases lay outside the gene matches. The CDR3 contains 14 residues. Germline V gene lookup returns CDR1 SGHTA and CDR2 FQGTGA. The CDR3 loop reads CASSPSGGGQPQHF. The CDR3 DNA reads TGTGCCAGCAGCCCCTCAGGGGGAGGTCAGCCCCAGCATTTT.

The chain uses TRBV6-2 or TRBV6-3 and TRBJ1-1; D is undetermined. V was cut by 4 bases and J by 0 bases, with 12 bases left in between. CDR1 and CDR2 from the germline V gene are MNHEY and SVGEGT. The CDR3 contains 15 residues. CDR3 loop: CASSSNFLMNTEAFF. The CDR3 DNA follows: TGTGCCAGCAGTTCTAATTTTCTCATGAACACTGAAGCTTTCTTT.

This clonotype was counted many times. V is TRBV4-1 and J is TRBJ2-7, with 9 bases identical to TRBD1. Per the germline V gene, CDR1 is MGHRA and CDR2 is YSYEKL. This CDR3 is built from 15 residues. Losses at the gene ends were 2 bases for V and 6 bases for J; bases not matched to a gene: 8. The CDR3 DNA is TGCGCCAGCAGCCAACCGGGACAGGGTGTCTCCGAGCAGTACTTC. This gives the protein CASSQPGQGVSEQYF.

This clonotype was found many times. CDR3 in DNA: TGTGCCAGCAGCCTCTCCGGTGGAGGGGGCACAGATACGCAGTATTTT. This codes for CASSLSGGGGTDTQYF. The chain uses TRBV7-9 and TRBJ2-3; maybe TRBD2 (6 bases). Germline CDR1 is SEHNR and CDR2 is FQNEAQ (reference sequence). The V gene lost 5 bases and the J gene lost 1 base, with 16 bases spanning the gap. This CDR3 spans 16 amino acids.

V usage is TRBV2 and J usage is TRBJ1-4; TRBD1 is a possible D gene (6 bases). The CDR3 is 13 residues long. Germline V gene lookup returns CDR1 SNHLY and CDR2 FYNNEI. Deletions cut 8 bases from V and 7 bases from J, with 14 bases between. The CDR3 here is CASRLGGPEKLFF. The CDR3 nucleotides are TGTGCCAGCCGCTTGGGGGGGCCTGAAAAACTGTTTTTT.

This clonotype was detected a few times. The CDR3 sequence: CAIPRRYTQYF. CDR3 nucleotide sequence: TGCGCCATCCCGAGGAGGTATACGCAGTATTTT. This chain uses TRBV23-1 with TRBJ2-3; a weak D match, TRBD2 (5 bases). TRBV23-1 is filed as an ORF, its function uncertain. Between the trimmed V and J ends, which lost 10 bases and 7 bases, there was a span of 12 bases. The CDR3 is 11 amino acids.

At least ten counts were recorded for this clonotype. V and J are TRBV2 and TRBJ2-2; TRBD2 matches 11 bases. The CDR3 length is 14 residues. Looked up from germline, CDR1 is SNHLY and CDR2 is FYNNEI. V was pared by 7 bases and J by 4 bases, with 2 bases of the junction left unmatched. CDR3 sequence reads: CASNSGGGTGELFF. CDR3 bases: TGTGCCAGCAATAGCGGGGGGGGCACCGGGGAGCTGTTTTTT. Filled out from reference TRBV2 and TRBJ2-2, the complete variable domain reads EPEVTQTPSHQVTQMGQEVILRCVPISNHLYFYWYRQILGQKVEFLVSFYNNEISEKSEIFDDQFSVERPDGSNFTLKIRSTKLEDSAMYFCASNSGGGTGELFFGEGSRLTVL.

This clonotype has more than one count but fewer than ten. The CDR3 DNA follows: TGTGCCATCAGTGAGTCTCAGGGCTGGAACACTGAAGCTTTCTTT. The encoded protein is CAISESQGWNTEAFF. The chain couples TRBV10-3 to TRBJ1-1, with D perhaps matching TRBD1 (5 bases). Germline CDR1 ENHRY, CDR2 SYGVKD. The CDR3 is 15 residues long. V lost 0 bases, J lost 1 base, and 9 bases lay in between.

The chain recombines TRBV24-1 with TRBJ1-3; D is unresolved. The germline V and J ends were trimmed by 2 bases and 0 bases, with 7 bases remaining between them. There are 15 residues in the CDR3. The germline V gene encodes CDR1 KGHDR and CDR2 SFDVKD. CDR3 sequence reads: CATSDSQPSGNTIYF. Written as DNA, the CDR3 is TGTGCCACCAGTGATTCCCAACCCTCTGGAAACACCATATATTTT.

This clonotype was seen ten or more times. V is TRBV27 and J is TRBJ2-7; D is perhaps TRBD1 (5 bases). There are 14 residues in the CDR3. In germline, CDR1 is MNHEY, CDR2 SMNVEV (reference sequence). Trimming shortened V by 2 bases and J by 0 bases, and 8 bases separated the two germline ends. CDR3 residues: CASSLIGVSYEQYF. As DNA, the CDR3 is TGTGCCAGCAGTTTAATAGGGGTCTCCTACGAGCAGTACTTC.

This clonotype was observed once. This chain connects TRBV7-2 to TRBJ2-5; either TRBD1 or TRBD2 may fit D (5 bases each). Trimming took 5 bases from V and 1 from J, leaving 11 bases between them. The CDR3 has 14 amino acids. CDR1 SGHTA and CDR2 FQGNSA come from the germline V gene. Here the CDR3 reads CASSPGPIQETQYF. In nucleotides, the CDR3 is TGTGCCAGCAGCCCGGGACCGATCCAAGAGACCCAGTACTTC.

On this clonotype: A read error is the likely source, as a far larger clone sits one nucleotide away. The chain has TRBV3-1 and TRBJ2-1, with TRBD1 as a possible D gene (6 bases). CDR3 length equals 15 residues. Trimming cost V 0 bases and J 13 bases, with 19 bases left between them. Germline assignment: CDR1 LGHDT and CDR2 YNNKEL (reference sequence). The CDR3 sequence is CASSQDQGQQETQFF. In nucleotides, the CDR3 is TGTGCCAGCAGCCAAGATCAGGGGCAGCAAGAGACCCAGTTCTTC.

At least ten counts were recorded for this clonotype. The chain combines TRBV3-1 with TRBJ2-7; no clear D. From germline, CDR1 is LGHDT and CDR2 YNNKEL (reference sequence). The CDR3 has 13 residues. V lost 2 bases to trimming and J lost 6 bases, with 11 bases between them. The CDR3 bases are TGTGCCAGCAGCCAAAATAGAGACCGCGAGCAGTACTTC. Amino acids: CASSQNRDREQYF.

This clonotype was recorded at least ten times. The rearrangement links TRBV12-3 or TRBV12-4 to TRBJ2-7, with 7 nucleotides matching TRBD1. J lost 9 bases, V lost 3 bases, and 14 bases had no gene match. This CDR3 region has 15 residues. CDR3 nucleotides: TGTGCCAGCAGTTTCCAGACAGGGCTCCTAATCGGGCAGTACTTC. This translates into CASSFQTGLLIGQYF.

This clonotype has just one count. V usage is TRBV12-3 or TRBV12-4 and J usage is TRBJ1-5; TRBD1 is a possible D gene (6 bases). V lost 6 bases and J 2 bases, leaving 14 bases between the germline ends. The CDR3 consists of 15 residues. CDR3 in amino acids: CASSKQGGRNQPQHF. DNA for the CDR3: TGTGCCAGCAGCAAACAGGGAGGTCGCAATCAGCCCCAGCATTTT.

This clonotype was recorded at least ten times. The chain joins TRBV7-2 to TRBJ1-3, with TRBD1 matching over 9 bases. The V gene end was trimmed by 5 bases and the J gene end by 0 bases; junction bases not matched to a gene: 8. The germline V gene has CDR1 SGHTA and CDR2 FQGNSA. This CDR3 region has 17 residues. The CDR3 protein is CASSRQGGKGSGNTIYF. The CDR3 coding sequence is TGTGCCAGCAGCCGACAGGGGGGCAAAGGCTCTGGAAACACCATATATTTT.

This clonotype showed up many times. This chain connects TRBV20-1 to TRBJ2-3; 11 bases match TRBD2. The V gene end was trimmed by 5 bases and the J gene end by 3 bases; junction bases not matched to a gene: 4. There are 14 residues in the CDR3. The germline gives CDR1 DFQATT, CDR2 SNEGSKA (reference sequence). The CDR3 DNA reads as TGCAGTGCTGGTAGCGGGGGGGCTACAGATACGCAGTATTTT. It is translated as CSAGSGGATDTQYF.

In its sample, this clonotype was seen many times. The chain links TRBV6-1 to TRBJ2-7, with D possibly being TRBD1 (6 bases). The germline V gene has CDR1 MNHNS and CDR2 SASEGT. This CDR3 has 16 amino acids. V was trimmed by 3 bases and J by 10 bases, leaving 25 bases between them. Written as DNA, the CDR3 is TGTGCCAGCAGTGATTCGCAGGGGAACCCCTTCCTACGCCAGTACTTC. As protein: CASSDSQGNPFLRQYF.

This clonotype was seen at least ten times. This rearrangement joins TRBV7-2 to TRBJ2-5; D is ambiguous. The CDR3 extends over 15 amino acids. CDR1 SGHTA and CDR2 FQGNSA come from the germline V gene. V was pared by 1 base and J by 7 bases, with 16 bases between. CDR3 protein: CASSLDLRLSATQYF. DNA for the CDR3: TGTGCCAGCAGCTTAGACCTAAGGCTCTCAGCGACCCAGTACTTC.